A single sample is the source of the 5 T cell receptor beta chains below, sequenced in a study of shared clonotypes between healthy human individuals. Repertoires were generated with immunoSEQ multiplex PCR, while TCRdb's copy carries only in-frame clones and drops some. The sample has about 1 million clones; about 77% are singletons. Sequencing used memory CD4+ T cells sorted from blood. As for subset: CD45RA-negative fraction. The receptors derive from a man aged 18 to 29 in good health.

This chain joins TRBV11-3 and TRBJ1-3; D might be TRBD1 (5 bases). Germline lookup yields CDR1 SGHNT and CDR2 YENEEA. V was clipped by 5 bases and J by 2 bases, with 13 bases between them. CDR3 length equals 15 residues. This chain's CDR3 is CASSLGVTAGNTIYF. CDR3 bases: TGTGCCAGCAGCCTAGGGGTCACAGCTGGAAACACCATATATTTT.

The rearrangement uses TRBV4-1 and TRBJ2-5; 12 positions agree with TRBD2. Germline lookup yields CDR1 MGHRA and CDR2 YSYEKL. The CDR3 sequence is 19 residues long. The V gene end was trimmed by 2 bases and the J gene end by 3 bases; junction bases not matched to a gene: 13. CDR3: CASSQPRLGLAGNKETQYF. CDR3 DNA sequence: TGCGCCAGCAGCCAACCCCGCCTAGGACTAGCGGGAAACAAAGAGACCCAGTACTTC.

About this clone itself: Other DNA sequences in the sample encode the same CDR3. The chain carries TRBV6-6 and TRBJ1-2; tentative D call: TRBD1 (5 bases). The CDR3 length is 13 residues. CDR1 is MNHNY and CDR2 is SVGAGI in the germline V gene (reference sequence). V lost 2 bases and J lost 3, with 7 bases in between. The DNA for the CDR3 is TGTGCCAGCAGTTACGGAGGGGACTATGGCTACACCTTC. It yields the protein CASSYGGDYGYTF.

Ten or more counts support this clone. The chain uses TRBV4-3 and TRBJ1-5; the D gene is possibly TRBD1 (6 bases). V dropped 0 bases and J dropped 0 bases, with 9 bases sitting between them. CDR1 and CDR2 (germline): LGHNA, YSLEER. The CDR3 is made up of 16 amino acids. CDR3 amino acids: CASSQERGFSNQPQHF. Here the CDR3 DNA reads TGCGCCAGCAGCCAAGAGAGGGGGTTTAGCAATCAGCCCCAGCATTTT.

The V gene is TRBV10-3, the J gene TRBJ2-1; D not resolved. The CDR3 totals 14 residues. V was cut by 0 bases and J by 4 bases, with 7 bases left in between. Per the germline V gene, CDR1 is ENHRY and CDR2 is SYGVKD. The DNA of the CDR3 is TGTGCCATCAGTGAGTCGAACGTTTACAATGAGCAGTTCTTC. Translating gives CAISESNVYNEQFF.